This T cell receptor (beta chain) was retrieved from a study of CD8+CD57+ T cells in acquired aplastic anemia. Study-level background: Mean yield of DNA from sorted CD4+ and CD8+ cells was 3 to 3.5 ug.

CDR3 and TCR beta VDJ profiling relied on genomic DNA as the template. TCRdb itself ran the reads through MiXCR, one entry per CDR3 protein. Of around 170,000 distinct CDR3 sequences in the sample, approximately 48% were seen once. Individuals selected for sequencing had exhibited CD8+CD57+ cell expansion on flow cytometry. Every patient had severe acquired aplastic anemia. Patients were therapy-naive when their blood was sampled. Germline CDR1 DFQATT, CDR2 SNEGSKA (reference sequence). V shed 5 bases and J 3 bases; nucleotides not matched to a gene: 13. The CDR3 has 16 amino acids. This clonotype was detected a few times.

The TCR comes from a human donor with aplastic anemia. The material sequenced was sorted CD4+, CD8+, or CD8+CD57+ T cells (not recorded which) from PBMCs. V gene TRBV20-1 combines with J gene TRBJ2-4; TRBD1 agrees at 7 bases. The CDR3 is CSALRGQGVVKNIQYF. The CDR3 DNA is TGCAGTGCTCTAAGGGGCCAGGGGGTTGTCAAAAACATTCAGTACTTC.